A single sample is the source of the 12 T cell receptor beta chains below, sequenced in a study of neoadjuvant anti-PD-1 for oral cavity cancer (dated by TCRdb to the early 2020s). Library prep was done by the immunoSEQ multiplex PCR assay. TCRdb took this table from immuneACCESS and kept in-frame rearrangements with V and J called. Such tables lack part of the clones; where checked against another copy, unresolved V genes explain under half of the gap, and the rest is unexplained. The sample yields just over 14,000 clones; 65% to 80% were counted once. Roughly 2.9% of the sample rests with the top ten. The sample's time point, from its label and the paper: before neoadjuvant nivolumab. The sample here was PBMCs, taken before nivolumab (anti-PD-1) treatment. The origin of the receptors is a person aged 40-85 years with oral cavity squamous cell carcinoma.

CDR3 in amino acids: CASSVGGGTGELFF. CDR3 nucleotides: TGTGCCAGCAGCGTAGGTGGGGGCACCGGGGAGCTGTTTTTT. The gene calls are TRBV9 and TRBJ2-2; D might be TRBD1 or TRBD2, each matching 5 bases. Germline CDR1 reads SGDLS; CDR2 reads YYNGEE. Deletions cut 0 bases from V and 4 bases from J, with 7 bases between. The CDR3 runs to 14 residues.

This chain joins TRBV7-8 and TRBJ1-5, with D perhaps TRBD1 (5 bases). The CDR3 extends over 19 amino acids. The V and J ends lost 1 base and 0 bases respectively, with 19 bases between them. Germline-derived CDR1 and CDR2 are SGHVS and FQNEAQ. Here the CDR3 reads CASSLGFRQGGYSNQPQHF. The CDR3 nucleotides read TGTGCCAGCAGCTTAGGGTTCCGTCAGGGAGGCTATAGCAATCAGCCCCAGCATTTT.

This sequence joins TRBV2 and TRBJ2-3; 13 nucleotides match TRBD2. The CDR3 loop spans 16 amino acids. CDR1 and CDR2 (germline): SNHLY, FYNNEI. The V gene end was trimmed by 7 bases and the J gene end by 10 bases; junction bases not matched to a gene: 14. The CDR3 here is CASTYGTSGKWGAQYF. Here the CDR3 DNA reads TGTGCCAGCACCTATGGGACTAGCGGGAAGTGGGGGGCGCAGTATTTT.

The chain joins TRBV4-1 to TRBJ1-2; no clear D. V gave up 5 bases and J gave up 6 bases, with 25 bases separating them. The germline V gene encodes CDR1 MGHRA and CDR2 YSYEKL. The CDR3 has 17 amino acids. CDR3 protein: CASSTPILRYQPNGYTF. CDR3 DNA sequence: TGCGCCAGCAGCACCCCCATTCTTAGATACCAACCAAATGGCTACACCTTC.

The V and J genes are TRBV5-1 and TRBJ2-1, with TRBD2 matching over 8 bases. The V and J ends lost 4 bases and 2 bases, in that order; junction bases with no gene match: 8. The CDR3 extends over 16 amino acids. The germline V gene encodes CDR1 SGHRS and CDR2 YFSETQ. CDR3 nucleotides: TGCGCCAGCAGCGCTAATCAGCGGGAGACCTACAATGAGCAGTTCTTC. Protein product: CASSANQRETYNEQFF.

The chain uses TRBV7-9 and TRBJ1-1, with no clear D. The CDR3 sequence is 13 residues long. V was shortened by 5 bases and J by 4 bases, with 11 bases between the two germline ends. Per the germline V gene, CDR1 is SEHNR and CDR2 is FQNEAQ (reference sequence). This CDR3 reads CASSRREGTEAFF. CDR3 DNA sequence: TGTGCCAGCAGCCGGCGGGAGGGCACTGAAGCTTTCTTT.

The rearrangement joins TRBV2 to TRBJ1-4; no reliable D call. The CDR3 is 14 residues long. CDR1 and CDR2 (germline): SNHLY, FYNNEI. The V end was cut by 5 bases, the J end by 8 bases, with 15 bases between. The CDR3 spells CASSRGRAGEKLFF. The CDR3 nucleotides read TGTGCCAGCAGTCGCGGGAGGGCGGGCGAAAAACTGTTTTTT.

The V gene is TRBV5-1, the J gene TRBJ1-2, with D possibly matching TRBD1 (5 bases). Trimming removed 0 bases from V and 4 bases from J, with 13 bases in between. This CDR3 comprises 15 residues. The germline CDR1 and CDR2 sequences are SGHRS and YFSETQ. The CDR3 reads CASSLGQAGGYGYTF. The DNA for the CDR3 is TGCGCCAGCAGCTTGGGGCAGGCCGGGGGCTATGGCTACACCTTC.

J is TRBJ2-7 and V is TRBV7-8; perhaps TRBD1 as D (7 bases). The CDR3 loop spans 16 amino acids. V was cut by 7 bases and J by 3 bases, with 22 bases left in between. Germline-derived CDR1 and CDR2 are SGHVS and FQNEAQ. The CDR3 coding sequence is TGTGCCAGCAACCCGACTAGGGGGCCACGGTTCTACGAGCAGTACTTC. As protein: CASNPTRGPRFYEQYF. The full variable domain, with the rest looked up from reference TRBV7-8 and TRBJ2-7, is GAGVSQSPRYKVAKRGQDVALRCDPISGHVSLFWYQQALGQGPEFLTYFQNEAQLDKSGLPSDRFFAERPEGSVSTLKIQRTQQEDSAVYLCASNPTRGPRFYEQYFGPGTRLTVT.

This chain uses TRBV5-6 with TRBJ2-2; 12 positions agree with TRBD2. The CDR3 has 19 residues. Germline-derived CDR1 and CDR2 are SGHDT and YYEEEE. Losses at the gene ends were 3 bases for V and 4 bases for J; bases not matched to a gene: 13. CDR3 loop: CASSSVALLAGGLTGELFF. In DNA, the CDR3 is TGTGCCAGCAGCTCGGTCGCATTACTAGCGGGAGGACTCACCGGGGAGCTGTTTTTT.

The V gene is TRBV5-1, the J gene TRBJ2-1, with 14 bases lining up with TRBD2. CDR3 length: 18 amino acids. Germline V lookup: CDR1 SGHRS, CDR2 YFSETQ. V lost 6 bases and J lost 5; bases outside the gene matches: 13. The CDR3 region has the DNA TGCGCCAGCAAAACCGGGACTAGCGGGGGTGGGGCAAACAATGAGCAGTTCTTC. Its translation: CASKTGTSGGGANNEQFF.

The rearrangement joins TRBV21-1 to TRBJ1-2; no check of the table's D call, TRBD1, against the DNA was made. TRBV21-1 is deemed a pseudogene. This CDR3 spans 16 amino acids. The CDR3 DNA is TGTGCCAGCAGCAATCGACAGCGAAAACCCCCCTGGGGCTACACCTTC. This sequence encodes CASSNRQRKPPWGYTF.